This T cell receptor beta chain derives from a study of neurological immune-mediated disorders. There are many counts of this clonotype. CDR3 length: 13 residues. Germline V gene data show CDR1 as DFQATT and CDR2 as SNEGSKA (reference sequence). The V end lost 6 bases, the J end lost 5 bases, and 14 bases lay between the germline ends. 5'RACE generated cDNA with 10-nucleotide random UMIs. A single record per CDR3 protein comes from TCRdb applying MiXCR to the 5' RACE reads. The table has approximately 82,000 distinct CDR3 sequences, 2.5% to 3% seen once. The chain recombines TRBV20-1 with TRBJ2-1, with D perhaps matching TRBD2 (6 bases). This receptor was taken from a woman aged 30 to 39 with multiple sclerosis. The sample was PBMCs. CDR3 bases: TGCAGTGCGGGAGGCTGGCGGAACAATGAGCAGTTCTTC. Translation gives CSAGGWRNNEQFF.